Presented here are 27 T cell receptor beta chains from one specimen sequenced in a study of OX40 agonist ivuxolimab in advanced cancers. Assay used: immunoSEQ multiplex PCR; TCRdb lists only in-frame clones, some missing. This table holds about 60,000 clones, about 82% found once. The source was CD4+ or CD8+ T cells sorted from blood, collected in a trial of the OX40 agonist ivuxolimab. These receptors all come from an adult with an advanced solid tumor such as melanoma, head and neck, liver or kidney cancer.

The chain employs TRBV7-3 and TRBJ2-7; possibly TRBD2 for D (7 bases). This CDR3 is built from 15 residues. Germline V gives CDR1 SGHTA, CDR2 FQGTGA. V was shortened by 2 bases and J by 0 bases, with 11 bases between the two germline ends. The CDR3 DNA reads TGTGCCAGCAGCTTAGGGGGAGGGGGCTCCTACGAGCAGTACTTC. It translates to CASSLGGGGSYEQYF.

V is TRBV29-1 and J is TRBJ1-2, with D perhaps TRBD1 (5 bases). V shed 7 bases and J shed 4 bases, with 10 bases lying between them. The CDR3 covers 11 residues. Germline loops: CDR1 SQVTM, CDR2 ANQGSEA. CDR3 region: CSADSAYGYTF. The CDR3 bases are TGCAGCGCCGACAGTGCCTATGGCTACACCTTC.

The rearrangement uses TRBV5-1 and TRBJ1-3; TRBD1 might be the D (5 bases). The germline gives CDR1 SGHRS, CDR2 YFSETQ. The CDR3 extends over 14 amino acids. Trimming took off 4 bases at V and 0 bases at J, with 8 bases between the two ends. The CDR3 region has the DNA TGCGCCAGCAGCGTAGACAGCTCTGGAAACACCATATATTTT. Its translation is CASSVDSSGNTIYF.

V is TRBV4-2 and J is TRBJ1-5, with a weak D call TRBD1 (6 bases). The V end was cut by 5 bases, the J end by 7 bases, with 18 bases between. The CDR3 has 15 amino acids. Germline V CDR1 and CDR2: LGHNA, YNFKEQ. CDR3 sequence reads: CASSSAQGWEQPQHF. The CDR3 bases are TGTGCCAGCAGCTCGGCCCAGGGGTGGGAACAGCCCCAGCATTTT.

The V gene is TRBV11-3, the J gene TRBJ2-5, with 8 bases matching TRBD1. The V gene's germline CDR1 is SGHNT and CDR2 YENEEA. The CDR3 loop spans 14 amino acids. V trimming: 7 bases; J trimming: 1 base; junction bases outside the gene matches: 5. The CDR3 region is CASTDRAFQETQYF. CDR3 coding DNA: TGTGCCAGCACGGACAGGGCCTTCCAAGAGACCCAGTACTTC.

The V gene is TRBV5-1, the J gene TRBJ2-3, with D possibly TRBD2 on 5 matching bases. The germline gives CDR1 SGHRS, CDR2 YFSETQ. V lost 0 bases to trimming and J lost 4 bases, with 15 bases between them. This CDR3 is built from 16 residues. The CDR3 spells CASSLGVQRVADTQYF. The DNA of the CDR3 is TGCGCCAGCAGCTTGGGGGTACAGAGGGTAGCAGATACGCAGTATTTT.

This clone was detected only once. The CDR3 sequence: CASSEIRGSYNEQFF. The DNA of the CDR3 is TGTGCCAGCAGTGAAATACGGGGCTCCTACAATGAGCAGTTCTTC. The chain is built from TRBV2 and TRBJ2-1, with D tentatively TRBD2 (5 bases). The CDR3 totals 15 residues. Germline V gene sequence: CDR1 SNHLY, CDR2 FYNNEI. V shed 2 bases and J shed 0 bases, with 8 bases lying between them.

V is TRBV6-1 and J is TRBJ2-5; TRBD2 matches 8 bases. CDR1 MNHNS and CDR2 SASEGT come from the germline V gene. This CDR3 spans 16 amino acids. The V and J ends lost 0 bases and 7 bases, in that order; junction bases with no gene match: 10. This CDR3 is CASSEASGSMVGTQYF. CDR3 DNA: TGTGCCAGCAGTGAAGCCAGCGGGAGCATGGTTGGGACCCAGTACTTC.

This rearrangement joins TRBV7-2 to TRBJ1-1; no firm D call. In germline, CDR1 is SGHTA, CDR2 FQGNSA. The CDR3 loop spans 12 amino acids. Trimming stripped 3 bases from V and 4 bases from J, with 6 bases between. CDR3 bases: TGTGCCAGCAGCTTGGTAACCACTGAAGCTTTCTTT. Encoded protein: CASSLVTTEAFF.

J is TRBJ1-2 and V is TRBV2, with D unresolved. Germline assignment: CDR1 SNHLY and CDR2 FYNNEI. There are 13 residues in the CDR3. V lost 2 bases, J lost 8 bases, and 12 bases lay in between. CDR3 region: CASSELARSGYTF. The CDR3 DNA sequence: TGTGCCAGCAGTGAACTAGCCAGGAGCGGCTACACCTTC.

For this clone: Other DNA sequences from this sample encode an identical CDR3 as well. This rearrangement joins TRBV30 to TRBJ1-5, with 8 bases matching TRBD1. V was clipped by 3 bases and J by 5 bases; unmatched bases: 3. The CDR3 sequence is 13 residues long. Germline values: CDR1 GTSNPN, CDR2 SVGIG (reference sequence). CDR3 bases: TGTGCCTGGAGCAGGGGGCTCTATCAGCCCCAGCATTTT. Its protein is CAWSRGLYQPQHF.

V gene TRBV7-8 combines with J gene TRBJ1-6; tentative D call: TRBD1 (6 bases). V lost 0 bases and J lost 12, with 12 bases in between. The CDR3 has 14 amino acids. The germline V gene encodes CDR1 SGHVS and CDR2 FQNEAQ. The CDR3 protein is CASSLAQTGRPLHF. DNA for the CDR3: TGTGCCAGCAGCTTAGCGCAGACAGGTAGACCCCTCCACTTT.

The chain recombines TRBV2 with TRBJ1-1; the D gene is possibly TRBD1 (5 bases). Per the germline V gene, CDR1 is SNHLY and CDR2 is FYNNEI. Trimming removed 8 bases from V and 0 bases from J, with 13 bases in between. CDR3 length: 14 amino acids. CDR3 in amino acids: CASRTQELNTEAFF. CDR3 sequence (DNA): TGTGCCAGCCGAACACAGGAGTTGAACACTGAAGCTTTCTTT.

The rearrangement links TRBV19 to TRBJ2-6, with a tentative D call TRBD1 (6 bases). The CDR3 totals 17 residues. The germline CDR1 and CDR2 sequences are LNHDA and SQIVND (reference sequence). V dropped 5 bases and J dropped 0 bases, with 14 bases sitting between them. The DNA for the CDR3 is TGTGCCAGTAGTCCCGACAGGCGCAGCTCTGGGGCCAACGTCCTGACTTTC. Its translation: CASSPDRRSSGANVLTF.

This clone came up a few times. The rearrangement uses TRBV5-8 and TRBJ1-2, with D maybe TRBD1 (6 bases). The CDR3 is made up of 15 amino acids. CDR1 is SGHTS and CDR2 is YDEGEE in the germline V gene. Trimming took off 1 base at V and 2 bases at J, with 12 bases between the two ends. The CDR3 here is CASSLLTGANYGYTF. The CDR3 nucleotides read TGTGCCAGCAGCTTGCTCACGGGGGCGAACTATGGCTACACCTTC.

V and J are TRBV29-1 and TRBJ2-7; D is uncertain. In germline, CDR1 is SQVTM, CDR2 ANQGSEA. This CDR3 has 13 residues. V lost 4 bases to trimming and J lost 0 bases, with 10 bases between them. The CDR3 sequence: CSVASASSYEQYF. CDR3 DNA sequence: TGCAGCGTTGCAAGCGCGAGCTCCTACGAGCAGTACTTC.

The CDR3 here is CASSDSENTEAFF. As DNA, the CDR3 is TGTGCCAGCAGTGACTCAGAGAACACTGAAGCTTTCTTT. The gene calls are TRBV6-4 and TRBJ1-1; no clear D. V lost 0 bases to trimming and J lost 1 base, with 3 bases between them. The CDR3 runs to 13 residues. Germline assignment: CDR1 MRHNA and CDR2 SNTAGT.

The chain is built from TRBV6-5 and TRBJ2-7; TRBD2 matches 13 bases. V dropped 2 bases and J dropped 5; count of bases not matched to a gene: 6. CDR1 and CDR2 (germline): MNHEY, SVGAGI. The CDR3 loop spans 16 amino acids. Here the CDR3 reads CASSYRGLAGIDEQYF. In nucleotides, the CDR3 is TGTGCCAGCAGTTACCGGGGACTAGCGGGAATAGACGAGCAGTACTTC.

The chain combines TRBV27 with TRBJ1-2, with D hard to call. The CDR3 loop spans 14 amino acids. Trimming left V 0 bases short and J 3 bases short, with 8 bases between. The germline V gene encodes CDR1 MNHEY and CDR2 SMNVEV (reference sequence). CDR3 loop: CASSLSSGHYGYTF. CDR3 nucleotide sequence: TGTGCCAGCAGTTTATCTTCGGGTCACTATGGCTACACCTTC.

In DNA form, the CDR3 reads TGTGCCAGCAGTGTTGGGCGGGAGATACCTTACAATGAGCAGTTCTTC. It codes for CASSVGREIPYNEQFF. The gene calls are TRBV2 and TRBJ2-1; 7 bases map to TRBD2. The CDR3 is 16 amino acids. V was pared by 4 bases and J by 4 bases, with 10 bases of the junction left unmatched. The germline V gene encodes CDR1 SNHLY and CDR2 FYNNEI.

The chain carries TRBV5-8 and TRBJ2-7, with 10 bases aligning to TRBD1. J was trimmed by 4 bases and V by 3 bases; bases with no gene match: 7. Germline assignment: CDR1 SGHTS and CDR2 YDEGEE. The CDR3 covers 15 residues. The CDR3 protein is CASSYDRGLRYEQYV. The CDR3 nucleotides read TGTGCCAGCAGCTACGACAGGGGGCTACGGTACGAGCAGTACGTC.

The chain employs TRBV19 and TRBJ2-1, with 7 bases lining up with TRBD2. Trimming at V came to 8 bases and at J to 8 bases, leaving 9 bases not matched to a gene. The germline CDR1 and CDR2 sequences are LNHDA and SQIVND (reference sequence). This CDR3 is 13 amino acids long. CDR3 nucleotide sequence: TGTGCCAGTGGCCGACTAGCCGGCGATGAGCAGTTCTTC. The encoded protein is CASGRLAGDEQFF.

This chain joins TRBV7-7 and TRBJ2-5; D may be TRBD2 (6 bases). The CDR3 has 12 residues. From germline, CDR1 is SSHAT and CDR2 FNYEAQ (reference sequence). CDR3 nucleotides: TGTGCTAGCGGACATGCAAAGGAGACCCAGTACTTC. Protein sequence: CASGHAKETQYF.

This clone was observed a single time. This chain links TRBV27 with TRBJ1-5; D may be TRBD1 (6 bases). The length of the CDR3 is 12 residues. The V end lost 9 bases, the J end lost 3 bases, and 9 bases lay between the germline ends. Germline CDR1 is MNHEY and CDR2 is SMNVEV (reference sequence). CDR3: CASKGVNQPQHF. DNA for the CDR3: TGTGCCAGTAAGGGGGTCAATCAGCCCCAGCATTTT.

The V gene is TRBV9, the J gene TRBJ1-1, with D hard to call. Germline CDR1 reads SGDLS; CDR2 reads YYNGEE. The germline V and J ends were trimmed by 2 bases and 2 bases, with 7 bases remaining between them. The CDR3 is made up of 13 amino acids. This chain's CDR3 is CASSVDFNTEAFF. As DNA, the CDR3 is TGTGCCAGCAGCGTCGATTTCAACACTGAAGCTTTCTTT.

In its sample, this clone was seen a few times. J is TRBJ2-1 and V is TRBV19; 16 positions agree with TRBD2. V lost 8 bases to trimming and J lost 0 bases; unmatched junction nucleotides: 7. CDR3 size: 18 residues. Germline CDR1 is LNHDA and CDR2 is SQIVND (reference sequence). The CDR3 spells CASSPGTSGRGSYNEQFF. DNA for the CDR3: TGTGCCAGTTCCCCCGGGACTAGCGGGAGGGGCTCCTACAATGAGCAGTTCTTC.

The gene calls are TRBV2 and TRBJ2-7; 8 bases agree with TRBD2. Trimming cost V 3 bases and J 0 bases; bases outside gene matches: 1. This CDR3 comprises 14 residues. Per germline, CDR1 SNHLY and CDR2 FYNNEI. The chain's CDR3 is CASSETSASYEQYF. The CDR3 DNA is TGTGCCAGCAGTGAGACTAGCGCCTCCTACGAGCAGTACTTC.